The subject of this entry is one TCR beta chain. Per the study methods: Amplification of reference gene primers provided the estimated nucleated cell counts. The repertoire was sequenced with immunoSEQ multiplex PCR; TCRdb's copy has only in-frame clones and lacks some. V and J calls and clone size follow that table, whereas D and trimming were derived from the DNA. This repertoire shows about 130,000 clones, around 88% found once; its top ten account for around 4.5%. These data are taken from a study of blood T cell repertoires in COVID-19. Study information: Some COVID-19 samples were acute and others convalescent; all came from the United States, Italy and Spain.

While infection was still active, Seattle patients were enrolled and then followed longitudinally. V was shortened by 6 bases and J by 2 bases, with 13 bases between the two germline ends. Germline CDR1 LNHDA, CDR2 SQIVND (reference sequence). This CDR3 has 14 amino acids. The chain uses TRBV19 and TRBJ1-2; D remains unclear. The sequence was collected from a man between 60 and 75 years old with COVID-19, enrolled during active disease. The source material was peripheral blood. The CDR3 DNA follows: TGTGCCAGTAGAACCTTTGGAGGGAACTATGGCTACACCTTC. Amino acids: CASRTFGGNYGYTF. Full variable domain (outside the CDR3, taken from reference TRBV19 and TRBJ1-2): DGGITQSPKYLFRKEGQNVTLSCEQNLNHDAMYWYRQDPGQGLRLIYYSQIVNDFQKGDIAEGYSVSREKKESFPLTVTSAQKNPTAFYLCASRTFGGNYGYTFGSGTRLTVV.